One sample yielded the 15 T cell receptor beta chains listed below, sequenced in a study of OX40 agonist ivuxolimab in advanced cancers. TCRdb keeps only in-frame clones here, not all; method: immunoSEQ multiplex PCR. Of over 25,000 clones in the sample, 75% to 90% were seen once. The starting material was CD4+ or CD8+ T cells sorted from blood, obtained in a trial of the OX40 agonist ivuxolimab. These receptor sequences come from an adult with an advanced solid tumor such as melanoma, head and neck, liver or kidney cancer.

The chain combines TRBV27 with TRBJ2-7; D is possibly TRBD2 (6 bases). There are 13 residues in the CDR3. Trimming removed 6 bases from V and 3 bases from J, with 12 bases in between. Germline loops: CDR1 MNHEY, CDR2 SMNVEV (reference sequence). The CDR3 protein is CASRDYLNYEQYF. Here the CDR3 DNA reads TGTGCCAGCAGGGACTACCTTAACTACGAGCAGTACTTC.

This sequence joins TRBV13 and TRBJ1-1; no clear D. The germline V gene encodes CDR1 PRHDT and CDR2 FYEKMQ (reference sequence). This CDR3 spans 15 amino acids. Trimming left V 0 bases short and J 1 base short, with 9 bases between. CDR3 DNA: TGTGCCAGCAGCTTAGGACCGGGGTCGAACACTGAAGCTTTCTTT. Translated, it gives CASSLGPGSNTEAFF.

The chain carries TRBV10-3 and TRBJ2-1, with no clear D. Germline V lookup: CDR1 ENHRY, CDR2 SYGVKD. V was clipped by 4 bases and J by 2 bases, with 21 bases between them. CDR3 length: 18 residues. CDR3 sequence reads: CAISAPGGVLLTYNEQFF. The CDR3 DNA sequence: TGTGCCATCAGTGCCCCTGGTGGGGTGCTTTTGACCTACAATGAGCAGTTCTTC.

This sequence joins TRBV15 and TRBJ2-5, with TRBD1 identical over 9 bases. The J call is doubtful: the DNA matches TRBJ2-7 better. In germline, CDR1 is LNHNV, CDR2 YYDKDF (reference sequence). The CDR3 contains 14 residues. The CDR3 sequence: CATSRRDRAYEQYF. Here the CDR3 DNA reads TGTGCCACCAGCAGACGGGACAGGGCCTACGAGCAGTACTTC.

The CDR3 nucleotides are TGTGCCTGGAGCGTTACTAGCGGGAGGAGGGAGCAGTTCTTC. Translating it yields CAWSVTSGRREQFF. The chain links TRBV30 to TRBJ2-1; the match to TRBD2 covers 12 bases. The CDR3 length is 14 residues. The V gene end was trimmed by 3 bases and the J gene end by 10 bases; junction bases not matched to a gene: 7. Germline CDR1 and CDR2: GTSNPN and SVGIG (reference sequence). The full variable domain, rest sourced from reference TRBV30 and TRBJ2-1, is SQTIHQWPATLVQPVGSPLSLECTVEGTSNPNLYWYRQAAGRGLQLLFYSVGIGQISSEVPQNLSASRPQDRQFILSSKKLLLSDSGFYLCAWSVTSGRREQFFGPGTRLTVL.

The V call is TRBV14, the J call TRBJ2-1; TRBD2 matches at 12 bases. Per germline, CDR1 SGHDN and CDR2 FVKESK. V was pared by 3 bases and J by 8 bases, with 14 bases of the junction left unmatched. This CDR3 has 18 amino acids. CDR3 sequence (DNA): TGTGCCAGCAGCCAGAGGAGTAAGACTAGCGGGAGACCCTATGAGCAGTTCTTC. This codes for CASSQRSKTSGRPYEQFF. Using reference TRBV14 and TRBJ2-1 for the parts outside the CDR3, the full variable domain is EAGVTQFPSHSVIEKGQTVTLRCDPISGHDNLYWYRRVMGKEIKFLLHFVKESKQDESGMPNNRFLAERTGGTYSTLKVQPAELEDSGVYFCASSQRSKTSGRPYEQFFGPGTRLTVL.

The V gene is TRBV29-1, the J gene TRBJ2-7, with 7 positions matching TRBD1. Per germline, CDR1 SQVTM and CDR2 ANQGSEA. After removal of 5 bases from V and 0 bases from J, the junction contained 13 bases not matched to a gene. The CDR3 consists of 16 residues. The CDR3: CSVRPTGTVYSYEQYF. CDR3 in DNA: TGCAGCGTTCGCCCGACCGGGACAGTGTACTCCTACGAGCAGTACTTC.

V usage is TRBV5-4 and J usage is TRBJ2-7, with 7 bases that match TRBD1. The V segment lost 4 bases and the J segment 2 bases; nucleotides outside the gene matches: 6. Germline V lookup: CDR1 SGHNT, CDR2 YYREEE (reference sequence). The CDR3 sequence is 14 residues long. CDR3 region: CASSGWGQTYEQYF. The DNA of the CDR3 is TGTGCCAGCAGCGGGTGGGGACAGACCTACGAGCAGTACTTC.

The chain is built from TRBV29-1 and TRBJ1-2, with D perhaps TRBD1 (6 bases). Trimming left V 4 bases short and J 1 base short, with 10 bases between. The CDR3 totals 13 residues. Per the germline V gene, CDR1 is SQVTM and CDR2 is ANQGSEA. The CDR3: CSVGDTYNYGYTF. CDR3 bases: TGCAGCGTTGGGGACACCTATAACTATGGCTACACCTTC. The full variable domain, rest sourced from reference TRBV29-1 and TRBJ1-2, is SAVISQKPSRDICQRGTSLTIQCQVDSQVTMMFWYRQQPGQSLTLIATANQGSEATYESGFVIDKFPISRPNLTFSTLTVSNMSPEDSSIYLCSVGDTYNYGYTFGSGTRLTVV.

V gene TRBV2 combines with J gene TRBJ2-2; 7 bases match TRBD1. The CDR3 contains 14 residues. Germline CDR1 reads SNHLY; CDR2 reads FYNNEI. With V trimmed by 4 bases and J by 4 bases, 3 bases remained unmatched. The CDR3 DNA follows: TGTGCCAGCAGTGCAACAGGGGTCACCGGGGAGCTGTTTTTT. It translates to CASSATGVTGELFF.

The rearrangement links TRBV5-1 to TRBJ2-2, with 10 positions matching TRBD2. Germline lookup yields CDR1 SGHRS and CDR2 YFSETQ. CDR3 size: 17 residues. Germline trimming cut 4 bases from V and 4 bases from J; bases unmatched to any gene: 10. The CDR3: CASSVHPGLASTGELFF. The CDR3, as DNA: TGCGCCAGCAGCGTCCACCCGGGACTAGCGTCCACCGGGGAGCTGTTTTTT.

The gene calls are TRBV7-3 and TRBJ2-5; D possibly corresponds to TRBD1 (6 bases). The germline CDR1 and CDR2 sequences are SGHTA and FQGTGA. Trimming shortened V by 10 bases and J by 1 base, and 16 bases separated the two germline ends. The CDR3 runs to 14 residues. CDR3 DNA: TGTGCCATCCCGCAGGGGCTGGGCCAAGAGACCCAGTACTTC. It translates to CAIPQGLGQETQYF.

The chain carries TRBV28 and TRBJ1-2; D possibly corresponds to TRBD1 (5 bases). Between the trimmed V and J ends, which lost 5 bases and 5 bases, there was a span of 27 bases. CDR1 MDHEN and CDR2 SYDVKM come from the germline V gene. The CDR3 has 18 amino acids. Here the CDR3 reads CASSPWDGSTSISYGYTF. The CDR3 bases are TGTGCCAGCAGTCCTTGGGACGGGTCGACCTCGATTAGTTATGGCTACACCTTC.

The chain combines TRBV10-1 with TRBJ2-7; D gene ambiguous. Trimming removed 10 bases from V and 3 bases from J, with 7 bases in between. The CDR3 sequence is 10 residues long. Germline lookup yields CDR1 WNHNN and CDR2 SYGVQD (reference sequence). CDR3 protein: CATLLYEQYF. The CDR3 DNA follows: TGCGCCACCCTACTCTACGAGCAGTACTTC.

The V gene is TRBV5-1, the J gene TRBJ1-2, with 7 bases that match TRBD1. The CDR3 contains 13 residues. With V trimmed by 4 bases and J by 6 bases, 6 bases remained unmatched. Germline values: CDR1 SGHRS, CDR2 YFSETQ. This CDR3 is CASSHPGQHGYTF. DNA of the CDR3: TGCGCCAGCAGCCACCCGGGACAGCATGGCTACACCTTC.